Described below is a single T cell receptor beta chain sequence and its context. The table lists this clonotype with many counts. This clone's antigen is unknown. No base qualities exist here, and no much larger clone lies one base off it. From its cysteine to its phenylalanine, the CDR3 spans 15 amino acids. The entry retains the CDR3 DNA only, 45 bases that are in frame from base 1. Looking up the germline V gene (reference sequence) yields CDR1 SEHNR and CDR2 FQNEAQ. Clipping removes 2 bases from V and 4 bases from J, with 4 as the unmatched junction base count. The sequencer was an Illumina HiSeq 2500. TCR beta libraries were prepared by quantitative 5'-RACE with molecular barcodes. Per the source publication's procedure: A new computational method, built on a probabilistic model of VDJ rearrangement, was used to identify disease-linked TCR variants. TCRdb itself trimmed the public reads at Q25 with fastp, ran MiXCR and retained productive beta chains. Every distinct CDR3 protein forms one entry, paired with its most common genes and DNA. These V and J calls rely on TCRdb rather than the paper's analysis. The sample data list around 220,000 distinct CDR3 sequences, and over 9.5% of these were observed just once. The ten top clones hold 21% of the sample.

This specimen belongs to a study of CD8 T cells in ankylosing spondylitis (dated by TCRdb to the late 2010s). Concerning the study at large: The study set out to find disease-linked TCR variants by profiling T cell receptor beta repertoires in ankylosing spondylitis patients and healthy donors. Peripheral blood was sampled, and synovial fluid was additionally collected from ankylosing spondylitis patients. The full study cohort was made up of about 25 ankylosing spondylitis patients and fewer than 120 healthy donors. Results the study describes overall, beyond this receptor: A TCR beta motif of seven or eight highly homologous amino acid variants appeared characteristic of blood from ankylosing spondylitis patients. The disease-linked clones were reported to be significantly enriched in matched synovial fluid samples from ankylosing spondylitis patients. Some motif variants had previously been reported in the synovial fluid and blood of reactive arthritis patients, which suggests shared mechanisms of disease initiation. In peripheral blood, the disease-linked clones were found at relatively low frequencies and had a CD8+ phenotype.

The clonotype was recovered from a male donor with ankylosing spondylitis or in good health (not recorded which). The V and J segments used are TRBV7-9 and TRBJ2-3; TRBD2 fits 9 bases in the junction. The sequenced sample consisted of blood, either unsorted or a sorted T cell fraction (not recorded which). The nucleotide sequence reads TGTGCCAGCAGCTTATCTAGCGGGGCCGCAGATACGCAGTATTTT. This is translated as CASSLSSGAADTQYF.